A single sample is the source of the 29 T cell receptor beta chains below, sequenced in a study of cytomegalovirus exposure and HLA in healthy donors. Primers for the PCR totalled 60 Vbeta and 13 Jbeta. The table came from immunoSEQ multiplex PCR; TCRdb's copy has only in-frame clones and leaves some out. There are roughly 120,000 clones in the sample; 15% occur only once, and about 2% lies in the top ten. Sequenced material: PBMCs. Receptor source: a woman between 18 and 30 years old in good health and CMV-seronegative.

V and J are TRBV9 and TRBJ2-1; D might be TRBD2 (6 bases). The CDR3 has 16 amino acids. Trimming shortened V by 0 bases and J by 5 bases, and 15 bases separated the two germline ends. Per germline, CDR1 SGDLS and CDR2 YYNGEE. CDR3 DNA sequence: TGTGCCAGCAGCGTAGGGGGGAATTGGGGGGACAATGAGCAGTTCTTC. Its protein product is CASSVGGNWGDNEQFF.

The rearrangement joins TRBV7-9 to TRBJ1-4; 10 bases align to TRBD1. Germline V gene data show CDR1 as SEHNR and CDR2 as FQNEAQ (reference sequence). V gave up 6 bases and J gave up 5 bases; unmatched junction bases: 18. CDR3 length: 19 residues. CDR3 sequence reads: CASRHGQGVGRGLNEKLFF. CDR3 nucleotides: TGTGCCAGCAGACACGGACAGGGGGTAGGACGGGGGTTAAATGAAAAACTGTTTTTT.

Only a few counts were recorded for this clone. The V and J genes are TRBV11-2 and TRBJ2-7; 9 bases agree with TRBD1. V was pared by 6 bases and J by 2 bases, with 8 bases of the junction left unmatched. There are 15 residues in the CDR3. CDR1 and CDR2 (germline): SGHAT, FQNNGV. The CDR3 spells CASRPKRTGAYEQYF. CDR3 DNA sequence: TGTGCCAGCAGACCGAAAAGGACAGGGGCCTACGAGCAGTACTTC.

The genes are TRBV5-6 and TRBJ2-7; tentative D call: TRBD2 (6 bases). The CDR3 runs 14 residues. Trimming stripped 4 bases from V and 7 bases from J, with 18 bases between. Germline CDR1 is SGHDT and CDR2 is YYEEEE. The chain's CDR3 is CASSIRDSRSEQYF. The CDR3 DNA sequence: TGTGCCAGCAGCATCCGGGACTCAAGGAGTGAGCAGTACTTC.

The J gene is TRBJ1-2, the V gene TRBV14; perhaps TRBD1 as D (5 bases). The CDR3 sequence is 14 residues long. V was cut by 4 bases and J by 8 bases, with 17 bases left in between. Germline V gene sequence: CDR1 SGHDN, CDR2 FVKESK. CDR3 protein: CASSPGGGTLGYTF. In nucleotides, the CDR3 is TGTGCCAGCAGCCCCGGGGGAGGAACGTTGGGCTACACCTTC.

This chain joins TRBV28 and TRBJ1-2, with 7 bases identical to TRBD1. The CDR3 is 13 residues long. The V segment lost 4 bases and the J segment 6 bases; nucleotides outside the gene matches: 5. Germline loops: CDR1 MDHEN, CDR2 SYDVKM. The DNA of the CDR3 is TGTGCCAGCAGTTCCGGGACAGTCAATGGCTACACCTTC. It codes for CASSSGTVNGYTF.

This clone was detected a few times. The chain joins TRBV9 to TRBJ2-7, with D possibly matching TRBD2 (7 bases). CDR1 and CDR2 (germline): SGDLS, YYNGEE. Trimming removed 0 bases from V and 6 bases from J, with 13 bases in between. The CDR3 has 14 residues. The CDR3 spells CASSVARGGAEQYF. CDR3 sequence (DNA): TGTGCCAGCAGCGTAGCTAGGGGGGGGGCCGAGCAGTACTTC.

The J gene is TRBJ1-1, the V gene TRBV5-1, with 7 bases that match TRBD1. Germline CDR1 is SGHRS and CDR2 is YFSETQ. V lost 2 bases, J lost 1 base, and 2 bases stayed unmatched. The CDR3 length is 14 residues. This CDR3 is CASSFRTGNTEAFF. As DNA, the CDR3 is TGCGCCAGCAGCTTCCGGACAGGGAACACTGAAGCTTTCTTT.

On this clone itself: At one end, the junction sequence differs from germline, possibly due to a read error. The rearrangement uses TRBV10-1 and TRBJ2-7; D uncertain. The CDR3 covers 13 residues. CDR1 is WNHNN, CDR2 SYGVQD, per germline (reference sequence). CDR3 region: CASSDVVGRQEIF. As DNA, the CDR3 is TGCGCCAGCAGTGATGTGGTAGGTAGGCAGGAAATCTTC.

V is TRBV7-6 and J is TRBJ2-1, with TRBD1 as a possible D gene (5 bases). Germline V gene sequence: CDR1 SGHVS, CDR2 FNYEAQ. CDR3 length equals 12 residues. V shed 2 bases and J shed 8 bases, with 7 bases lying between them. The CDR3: CASSLRGHEQFF. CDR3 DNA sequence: TGTGCCAGCAGCTTAAGGGGCCATGAGCAGTTCTTC.

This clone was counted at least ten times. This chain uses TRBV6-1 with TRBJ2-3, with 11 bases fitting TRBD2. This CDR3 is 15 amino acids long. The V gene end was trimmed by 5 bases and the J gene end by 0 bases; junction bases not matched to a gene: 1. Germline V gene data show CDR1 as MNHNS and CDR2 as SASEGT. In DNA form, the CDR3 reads TGTGCCAGCAGTCGGACTAGCGGGAGCACAGATACGCAGTATTTT. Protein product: CASSRTSGSTDTQYF.

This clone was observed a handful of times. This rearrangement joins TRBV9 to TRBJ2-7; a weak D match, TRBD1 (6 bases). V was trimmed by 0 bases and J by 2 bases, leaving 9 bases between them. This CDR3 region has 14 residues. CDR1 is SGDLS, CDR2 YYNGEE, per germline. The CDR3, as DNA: TGTGCCAGCAGCGTAGGGACAGAAGCCTACGAGCAGTACTTC. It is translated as CASSVGTEAYEQYF.

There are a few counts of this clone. The CDR3 loop is CASSKIEGTTYEQYF. In DNA form, the CDR3 reads TGTGCCAGCAGCAAAATCGAGGGGACTACCTACGAGCAGTACTTC. This chain links TRBV21-1 with TRBJ2-7; TRBD2, the table's D call, lacks a check against the DNA. TRBV21-1 is a listed pseudogene. The CDR3 spans 15 residues.

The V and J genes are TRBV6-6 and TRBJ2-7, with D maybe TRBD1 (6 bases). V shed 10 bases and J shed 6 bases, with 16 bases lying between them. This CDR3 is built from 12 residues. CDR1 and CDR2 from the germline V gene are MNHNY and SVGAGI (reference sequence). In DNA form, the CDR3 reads TGTGCCACCCGGACAGATGTCTCCGAGCAGTACTTC. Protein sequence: CATRTDVSEQYF.

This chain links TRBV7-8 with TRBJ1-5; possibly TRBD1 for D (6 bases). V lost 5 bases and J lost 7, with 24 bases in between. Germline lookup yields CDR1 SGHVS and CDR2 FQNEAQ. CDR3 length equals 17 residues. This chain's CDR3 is CASSPHRDTREGQPQHF. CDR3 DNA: TGTGCCAGCAGCCCCCACCGGGACACCCGGGAGGGACAGCCCCAGCATTTT.

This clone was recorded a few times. The CDR3 nucleotides read TGTGCCAGCAGCGGGACTAGCGGGAGGACCTACGAGCAGTACTTC. This sequence encodes CASSGTSGRTYEQYF. This chain joins TRBV5-6 and TRBJ2-7; 15 bases map to TRBD2. Germline assignment: CDR1 SGHDT and CDR2 YYEEEE. After removal of 4 bases from V and 2 bases from J, the junction contained 1 base not matched to a gene. The CDR3 has 15 amino acids.

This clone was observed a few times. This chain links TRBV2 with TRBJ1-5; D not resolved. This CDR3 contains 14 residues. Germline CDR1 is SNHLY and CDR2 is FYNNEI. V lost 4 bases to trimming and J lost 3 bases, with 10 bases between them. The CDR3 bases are TGTGCCAGCAGTGTCGGTTTTAACAATCAGCCCCAGCATTTT. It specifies CASSVGFNNQPQHF.

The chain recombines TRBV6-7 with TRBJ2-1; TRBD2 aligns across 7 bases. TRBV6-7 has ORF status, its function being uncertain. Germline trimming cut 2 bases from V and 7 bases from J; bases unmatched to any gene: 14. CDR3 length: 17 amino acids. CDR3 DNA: TGTGCCAGCAGTTACGGCCGATGGGGGGGAGGCGGGAATGAGCAGTTCTTC. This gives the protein CASSYGRWGGGGNEQFF.

As DNA, the CDR3 is TGTGCCAGCTCACCACCGGCAGGGTCGGTGGTCGGCTACACCTTC. The encoded protein is CASSPPAGSVVGYTF. J is TRBJ1-2 and V is TRBV18, with TRBD1 as a possible D gene (5 bases). This CDR3 comprises 15 residues. Between the trimmed V and J ends, which lost 0 bases and 8 bases, there was a span of 16 bases. Germline assignment: CDR1 KGHSH and CDR2 LQKENI.

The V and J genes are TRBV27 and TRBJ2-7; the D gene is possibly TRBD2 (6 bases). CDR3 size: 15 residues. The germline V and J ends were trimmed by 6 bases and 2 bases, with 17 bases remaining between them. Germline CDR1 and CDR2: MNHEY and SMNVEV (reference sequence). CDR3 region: CASSTNPRGTYEQYF. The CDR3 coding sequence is TGTGCCAGCAGCACAAACCCGCGGGGAACCTACGAGCAGTACTTC.

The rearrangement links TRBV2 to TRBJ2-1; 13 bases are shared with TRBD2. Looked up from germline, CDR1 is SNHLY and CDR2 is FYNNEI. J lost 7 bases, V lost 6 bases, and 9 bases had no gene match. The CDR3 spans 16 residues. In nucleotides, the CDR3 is TGTGCCAGCAGCGCTACTAGCGGGGGGGCCCTAAATGAGCAGTTCTTC. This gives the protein CASSATSGGALNEQFF. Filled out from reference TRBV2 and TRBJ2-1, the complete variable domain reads EPEVTQTPSHQVTQMGQEVILRCVPISNHLYFYWYRQILGQKVEFLVSFYNNEISEKSEIFDDQFSVERPDGSNFTLKIRSTKLEDSAMYFCASSATSGGALNEQFFGPGTRLTVL.

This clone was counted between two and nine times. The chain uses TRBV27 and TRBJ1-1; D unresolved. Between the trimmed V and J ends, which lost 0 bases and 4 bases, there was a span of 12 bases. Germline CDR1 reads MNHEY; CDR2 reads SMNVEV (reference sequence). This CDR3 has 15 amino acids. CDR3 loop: CASSLSQRVSTEAFF. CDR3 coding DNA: TGTGCCAGCAGTTTATCCCAGCGGGTGAGCACTGAAGCTTTCTTT.

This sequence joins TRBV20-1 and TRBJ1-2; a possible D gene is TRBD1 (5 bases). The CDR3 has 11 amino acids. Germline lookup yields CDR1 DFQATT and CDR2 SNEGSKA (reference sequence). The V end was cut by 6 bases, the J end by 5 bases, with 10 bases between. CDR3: CSAMEGYGYTF. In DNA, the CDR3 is TGCAGTGCAATGGAGGGGTATGGCTACACCTTC.

CDR3 protein: CASSVGAGEYGYTF. DNA for the CDR3: TGTGCCAGCAGCGTAGGTGCGGGAGAATATGGCTACACCTTC. The chain uses TRBV9 and TRBJ1-2, with D unresolved. Germline V lookup: CDR1 SGDLS, CDR2 YYNGEE. The CDR3 loop spans 14 amino acids. V dropped 0 bases and J dropped 5 bases, with 11 bases sitting between them.

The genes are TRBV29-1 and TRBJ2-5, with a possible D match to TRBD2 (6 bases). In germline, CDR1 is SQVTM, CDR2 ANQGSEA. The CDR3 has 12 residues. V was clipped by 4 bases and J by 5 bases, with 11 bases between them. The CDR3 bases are TGCAGCGTTGTGGAGGGGTGGGAGACCCAGTACTTC. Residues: CSVVEGWETQYF.

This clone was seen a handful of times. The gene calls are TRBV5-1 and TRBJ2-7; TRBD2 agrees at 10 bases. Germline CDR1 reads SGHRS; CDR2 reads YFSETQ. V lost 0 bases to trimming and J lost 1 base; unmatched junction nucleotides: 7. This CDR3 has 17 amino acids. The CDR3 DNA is TGCGCCAGCAGCTTGGCCCCAGGACTAGCGGCGTCCTACGAGCAGTACTTC. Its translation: CASSLAPGLAASYEQYF.

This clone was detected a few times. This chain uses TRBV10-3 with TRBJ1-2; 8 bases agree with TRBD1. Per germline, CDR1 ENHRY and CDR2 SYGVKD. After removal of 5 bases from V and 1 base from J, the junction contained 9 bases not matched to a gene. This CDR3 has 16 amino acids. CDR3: CAISFPGGDHNYGYTF. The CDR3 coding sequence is TGTGCCATCAGTTTTCCAGGGGGCGATCATAACTATGGCTACACCTTC.

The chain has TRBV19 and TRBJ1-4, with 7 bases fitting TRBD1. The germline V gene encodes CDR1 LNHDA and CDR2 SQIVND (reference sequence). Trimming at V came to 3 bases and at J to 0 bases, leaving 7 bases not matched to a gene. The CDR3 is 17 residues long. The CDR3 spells CASSISGQGATNEKLFF. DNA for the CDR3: TGTGCCAGTAGTATTTCAGGTCAGGGGGCAACTAATGAAAAACTGTTTTTT.

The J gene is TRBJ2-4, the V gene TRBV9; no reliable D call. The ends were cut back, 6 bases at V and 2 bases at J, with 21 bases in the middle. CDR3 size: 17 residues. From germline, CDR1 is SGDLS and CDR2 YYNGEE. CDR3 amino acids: CASTSGPAPGTKNIQYF. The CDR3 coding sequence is TGTGCCAGCACCTCAGGTCCCGCGCCTGGTACCAAAAACATTCAGTACTTC.